The rows below give T cell receptor beta chains drawn from one sample of a study of cytomegalovirus exposure and HLA in healthy donors. Measured with immunoSEQ multiplex PCR; TCRdb has only the in-frame clones, and not every one. The table lists about 200,000 clones, approximately 80% of them singletons. Sequencing was performed on PBMCs. These TCRs come from a man aged 45 to 65 in good health and CMV-seronegative. The CDR3 runs from the conserved cysteine through the conserved F or W. Each record gives: J gene, D gene, clone size, V gene, CDR3 DNA, CDR3 protein. The D gene is left open where the match is weak. Size values are once, few and many counts, or a class for expanded clones, and some rows have none.

TRBJ2-1	-	-	TRBV7-8	TGTGCCAGCAGCTTGCCCGACAGCTCCTACAATGAGCAGTTCTTC	CASSLPDSSYNEQFF
TRBJ2-1	-	-	TRBV5-5	TGTGCCAGCAGCTTGACATCCAATGAGCAGTTCTTC	CASSLTSNEQFF
TRBJ2-1	-	-	TRBV9	TGTGCCAGCAGCGTAGCTGGAGAGAACTACAATGAGCAGTTCTTC	CASSVAGENYNEQFF
TRBJ2-4	TRBD2	-	TRBV2	TGTGCCAGCAGGGCGACTAGCGGGGAGGTGGGCATTCAGTACTTC	CASRATSGEVGIQYF
TRBJ2-7	-	-	TRBV7-3	TGTGCCAGCAGCCCCGCGTTAATTACTAGGGTGAGCTCCTACGAGCAGTACTTC	CASSPALITRVSSYEQYF
TRBJ1-3	TRBD1	-	TRBV7-9	TGTGCCAGCAGCCCTGACAGGGCCTCCTCTGGAAACACCATATATTTT	CASSPDRASSGNTIYF
TRBJ2-3	TRBD1	-	TRBV29-1	TGCAGCGTTGAAAGGACAGGGGGCTACACAGATACGCAGTATTTT	CSVERTGGYTDTQYF
TRBJ2-7	TRBD2	few	TRBV9	TGTGCCAGCAGCGTGGGACTAGCGGGGGCCTACGAGCAGTACTTC	CASSVGLAGAYEQYF
TRBJ2-1	-	-	TRBV5-1	TGCGCCAGCAGCTTGTGGTCGTCAGACAATGAGCAGTTCTTC	CASSLWSSDNEQFF
TRBJ1-1	-	-	TRBV27	TGTGCCAGCAGTCTACGGAGCACAGGGACGGACACTGAAGCTTTCTTT	CASSLRSTGTDTEAFF
TRBJ1-5	-	-	TRBV11-2	TGTGCCAGCAGCTTCGGGGGACGAGGGAGCAATCAGCCCCAGCATTTT	CASSFGGRGSNQPQHF
TRBJ1-6	-	-	TRBV6-5	TGTGCCAGCAGTTTGACACGGGGAGGTTCACCCCTCCACTTT	CASSLTRGGSPLHF
TRBJ1-5	TRBD1	-	TRBV6-6	TGTGCCAGCAGTTTCCAGGGGGCAGGCAATCAGCCCCAGCATTTT	CASSFQGAGNQPQHF
TRBJ1-3	TRBD1	-	TRBV6-4	TGTGCCAGCAGTGAAAAACAGGGGGCTGGAAACACCATATATTTT	CASSEKQGAGNTIYF
TRBJ2-7	-	-	TRBV28	TGTGCCAGCAGTTTACCCCCTTACGAGCAGTACTTC	CASSLPPYEQYF
TRBJ2-1	TRBD1	-	TRBV18	TGTGCCAGCTCAGCGGGACAGGGGTTGAATGAGCAGTTCTTC	CASSAGQGLNEQFF
TRBJ2-5	TRBD2	-	TRBV29-1	TGCAGCGCGACTAGCGGGAACAGATGGGAGCAGTACTTC	CSATSGNRWEQYF
TRBJ2-1	-	-	TRBV9	TGTGCCAGCAGCCTTTCGGACGAACCCCTAGGAGGTGAGCAGTTCTTC	CASSLSDEPLGGEQFF
TRBJ1-4	-	-	TRBV28	TGTGCCAGCAGTTTACCGGTTACTAATGAAAAACTGTTTTTT	CASSLPVTNEKLFF
TRBJ1-1	TRBD1	-	TRBV19	TGTGCCAGTTCCGACAGGGAGGTGATGAACACTGAAGCTTTCTTT	CASSDREVMNTEAFF
TRBJ2-7	-	-	TRBV30	TGTGCCTGGGGGCAGGCAGTCTACGAGCAGTACTTC	CAWGQAVYEQYF
TRBJ1-5	TRBD1	-	TRBV19	TGTGCCAGTACTCGGGACAGGGCTAGCAATCAGCCCCAGCATTTT	CASTRDRASNQPQHF
TRBJ2-5	-	once	TRBV5-1	TGCGCCAGCAGCTTTGCGGGGCGGGAGTACTTC	CASSFAGREYF
TRBJ1-5	TRBD1	-	TRBV6-5	TGTGCCAGCAGTTACGACAGGGATCAGCCCCAGCATTTT	CASSYDRDQPQHF
TRBJ2-1	-	-	TRBV18	TGTGCCAGCTCACCGGTGGCGGGAAAAGAGGGAGAGCAGTTCTTC	CASSPVAGKEGEQFF
TRBJ2-2	TRBD2	-	TRBV7-3	TGTGCCAGCAGCTTAACAGCAACGACTAGCGGGAAGAACACCGGGGAGCTGTTTTTT	CASSLTATTSGKNTGELFF
TRBJ2-6	TRBD2	-	TRBV9	TGTGCCAGCAGCCGGCAGCGGGGGCGCAGTAGCTCTGGGGCCAACGTCCTGACTTTC	CASSRQRGRSSSGANVLTF
TRBJ2-1	-	-	TRBV6-1	TGTGCCAGCAGTGTAGGGGTGGGTGAGCAGTTCTTC	CASSVGVGEQFF
TRBJ2-5	-	once	TRBV27	TGTGCCAGCACCGAAAAGAAGGGGGTAGGTGAGACCCAGTACTTC	CASTEKKGVGETQYF